The 22 T cell receptor beta chains in this list originate from one sample, sequenced in a study of blood T cell repertoires in COVID-19. The table came from immunoSEQ multiplex PCR; TCRdb's copy has only in-frame clones and leaves some out. The sample carries about 130,000 clones, around 85% recorded once. Sample: peripheral blood. Receptors were obtained from a human donor in a cohort sampled during active COVID-19.

In this sample, this clone turned up a few times. The gene calls are TRBV15 and TRBJ2-6; D possibly corresponds to TRBD1 (6 bases). The ends were cut back, 3 bases at V and 0 bases at J, with 9 bases in the middle. CDR1 is LNHNV and CDR2 is YYDKDF in the germline V gene (reference sequence). The CDR3 extends over 16 amino acids. In DNA, the CDR3 is TGTGCCACCAGCAGGGACAGCCACTCTGGGGCCAACGTCCTGACTTTC. This sequence encodes CATSRDSHSGANVLTF.

The rearrangement uses TRBV9 and TRBJ2-3, with TRBD2 identical over 9 bases. Germline CDR1 and CDR2: SGDLS and YYNGEE. Unmatched junction bases numbered 3, after V lost 7 bases and J lost 3 bases. The CDR3 spans 13 residues. The CDR3 region has the DNA TGTGCCAGCGATAGCGGGAGTACAGATACGCAGTATTTT. This codes for CASDSGSTDTQYF.

The rearrangement joins TRBV5-1 to TRBJ1-3; 7 bases are shared with TRBD1. V lost 5 bases and J lost 0; bases outside the gene matches: 5. The CDR3 runs 15 residues. Germline assignment: CDR1 SGHRS and CDR2 YFSETQ. This CDR3 reads CASRGTGVSGNTIYF. CDR3 sequence (DNA): TGCGCCAGCAGGGGAACAGGGGTCTCTGGAAACACCATATATTTT.

This clone was observed once. The chain combines TRBV19 with TRBJ2-2, with 13 bases fitting TRBD2. V lost 4 bases to trimming and J lost 4 bases; unmatched junction nucleotides: 3. The CDR3 loop spans 16 amino acids. From germline, CDR1 is LNHDA and CDR2 SQIVND (reference sequence). The CDR3 nucleotides are TGTGCCAGTAGTAAGGGACTAGCGGGACGCACCGGGGAGCTGTTTTTT. Amino acids: CASSKGLAGRTGELFF.

V is TRBV5-6 and J is TRBJ1-1, with TRBD1 matching over 8 bases. The CDR3 has 13 amino acids. Germline values: CDR1 SGHDT, CDR2 YYEEEE. V lost 0 bases, J lost 7 bases, and 2 bases stayed unmatched. The DNA for the CDR3 is TGTGCCAGCAGCTTGGCAGGGGGCGGTGAAGCTTTCTTT. Residues: CASSLAGGGEAFF. Filled out from reference TRBV5-6 and TRBJ1-1, the complete variable domain reads DAGVTQSPTHLIKTRGQQVTLRCSPKSGHDTVSWYQQALGQGPQFIFQYYEEEERQRGNFPDRFSGHQFPNYSSELNVNALLLGDSALYLCASSLAGGGEAFFGQGTRLTVV.

This clone was counted between two and nine times. V usage is TRBV7-9 and J usage is TRBJ2-7, with TRBD2 matching 8 bases. The germline CDR1 and CDR2 sequences are SEHNR and FQNEAQ (reference sequence). J gave up 5 bases and V 2 bases, and 5 bases lay outside the gene matches. This CDR3 region has 14 residues. CDR3 region: CASSLSSGSNEQYV. In DNA form, the CDR3 reads TGTGCCAGCAGCTTATCCAGCGGGAGTAACGAGCAGTACGTC.

The rearrangement uses TRBV7-5 and TRBJ2-5; the table names TRBD2, a call not compared with the DNA. TRBV7-5 is termed a pseudogene. The CDR3 is 15 amino acids. This CDR3 is CARSLQGGGGETQYF. CDR3 nucleotides: TGTGCCAGAAGCTTACAAGGCGGGGGGGGAGAGACCCAGTACTTC.

The chain couples TRBV14 to TRBJ2-5; a weak D match, TRBD1 (5 bases). Between the trimmed V and J ends, which lost 2 bases and 5 bases, there was a span of 18 bases. Germline V gene data show CDR1 as SGHDN and CDR2 as FVKESK. The CDR3 contains 16 residues. CDR3: CASSQSPGLGGETQYF. The CDR3 bases are TGTGCCAGCAGCCAATCCCCAGGGCTGGGCGGCGAGACCCAGTACTTC.

This chain links TRBV27 with TRBJ1-1; D gene uncertain. Trimming stripped 3 bases from V and 3 bases from J, with 11 bases between. CDR1 and CDR2 from the germline V gene are MNHEY and SMNVEV (reference sequence). This CDR3 is 14 amino acids long. The CDR3 spells CASSFVGFDTEAFF. The CDR3, as DNA: TGTGCCAGCAGTTTCGTCGGTTTCGACACTGAAGCTTTCTTT.

The J gene is TRBJ1-2, the V gene TRBV19; 10 bases fit TRBD1. The CDR3 loop spans 14 amino acids. Trimming cost V 5 bases and J 7 bases; bases outside gene matches: 7. Looked up from germline, CDR1 is LNHDA and CDR2 is SQIVND (reference sequence). DNA for the CDR3: TGTGCCAGTAGTGCGGACAGGGGGGTACGTGGCTACACCTTC. Its protein product is CASSADRGVRGYTF.

The chain carries TRBV9 and TRBJ2-5; 7 bases map to TRBD2. The CDR3 is 13 amino acids. V lost 2 bases, J lost 5 bases, and 3 bases stayed unmatched. From germline, CDR1 is SGDLS and CDR2 YYNGEE. CDR3 sequence reads: CASSVGGEETQYF. In DNA form, the CDR3 reads TGTGCCAGCAGCGTGGGAGGGGAGGAGACCCAGTACTTC.

The chain couples TRBV9 to TRBJ2-1; TRBD2 matches at 8 bases. Germline V CDR1 and CDR2: SGDLS, YYNGEE. J was trimmed by 12 bases and V by 0 bases; bases with no gene match: 11. This CDR3 region has 15 residues. The chain's CDR3 is CASSVEGTSLRVQFF. The CDR3 bases are TGTGCCAGCAGCGTAGAGGGGACTAGTCTCAGGGTGCAGTTCTTC. The full variable domain, rest sourced from reference TRBV9 and TRBJ2-1, is DSGVTQTPKHLITATGQRVTLRCSPRSGDLSVYWYQQSLDQGLQFLIQYYNGEERAKGNILERFSAQQFPDLHSELNLSSLELGDSALYFCASSVEGTSLRVQFFGPGTRLTVL.

The chain combines TRBV24-1 with TRBJ2-7, with 8 bases aligning to TRBD1. J was trimmed by 4 bases and V by 0 bases; bases with no gene match: 4. There are 15 residues in the CDR3. The germline CDR1 and CDR2 sequences are KGHDR and SFDVKD. The CDR3 protein is CATSDLGQGTYEQYV. CDR3 bases: TGTGCCACCAGTGATTTGGGACAGGGAACATACGAGCAGTACGTC.

The genes are TRBV6-1 and TRBJ2-1; 14 positions match TRBD2. With 4 bases clipped from V and 9 bases from J, the junction kept 8 bases outside the gene matches. The CDR3 runs to 16 residues. CDR1 MNHNS and CDR2 SASEGT come from the germline V gene. Written as DNA, the CDR3 is TGTGCCAGCAGTGGCCAGGGACTAGCGGGAGCCGGTGAGCAGTTCTTC. This gives the protein CASSGQGLAGAGEQFF.

The genes are TRBV27 and TRBJ1-2; 10 bases are a match to TRBD1. V shed 6 bases, J shed 4 bases, and the junction held 8 bases outside the gene matches. This CDR3 region has 15 residues. The V gene's germline CDR1 is MNHEY and CDR2 SMNVEV (reference sequence). CDR3 sequence: CASRPGQGIFYGYTF. The CDR3 region has the DNA TGTGCCAGCAGGCCGGGACAGGGGATATTCTATGGCTACACCTTC.

V and J are TRBV11-2 and TRBJ2-7; TRBD1 agrees at 7 bases. Per germline, CDR1 SGHAT and CDR2 FQNNGV. The CDR3 contains 13 residues. Trimming removed 3 bases from V and 2 bases from J; junction bases left unmatched: 1. The CDR3 nucleotides are TGTGCCAGCAGCTTGGGACAGACCTACGAGCAGTACGTC. It translates to CASSLGQTYEQYV.

The chain has TRBV10-3 and TRBJ1-1; 11 bases line up with TRBD1. The CDR3 runs to 14 residues. The germline gives CDR1 ENHRY, CDR2 SYGVKD. V lost 8 bases to trimming and J lost 5 bases; unmatched junction nucleotides: 7. The CDR3 nucleotides read TGTGCCATCGGCGGGGACAGGGGGTGGACTGAAGCTTTCTTT. As protein: CAIGGDRGWTEAFF.

The chain has TRBV13 and TRBJ1-5; a possible D gene is TRBD1 (5 bases). The CDR3 is 14 amino acids. Trimming pared 1 base from V and 8 bases from J, leaving 12 bases between. The V gene's germline CDR1 is PRHDT and CDR2 FYEKMQ (reference sequence). The CDR3, as DNA: TGTGCCAGCAGCTTAGCGGGGGGAGGGAAGCCCCAGCATTTT. This codes for CASSLAGGGKPQHF.

CDR3 DNA sequence: TGTGCCAGCAGTTACTCGCGGGGACCCTACGGGGGCTACACCTTC. Translated, it gives CASSYSRGPYGGYTF. The V gene is TRBV6-5, the J gene TRBJ1-2; TRBD1 is a possible D gene (5 bases). CDR1 and CDR2 from the germline V gene are MNHEY and SVGAGI. The V end lost 0 bases, the J end lost 8 bases, and 16 bases lay between the germline ends. The CDR3 consists of 15 residues.

The chain uses TRBV7-2 and TRBJ1-6; no firm D call. This CDR3 contains 17 residues. CDR1 and CDR2 from the germline V gene are SGHTA and FQGNSA. With 0 bases removed from V and 0 bases from J, the gap between germline ends came to 9 bases. The CDR3 reads CASSLALSSSYNSPLHF. The CDR3 bases are TGTGCCAGCAGCTTAGCCCTGTCGAGCTCCTATAATTCACCCCTCCACTTT.

The chain uses TRBV27 and TRBJ1-1; 9 bases line up with TRBD1. The CDR3 sequence is 13 residues long. Trimming cost V 8 bases and J 6 bases; bases outside gene matches: 7. Germline V gene sequence: CDR1 MNHEY, CDR2 SMNVEV (reference sequence). This CDR3 reads CASRPGQGSEAFF. In DNA, the CDR3 is TGTGCCAGCCGGCCGGGACAGGGATCTGAAGCTTTCTTT.

The V and J genes are TRBV5-4 and TRBJ2-1; 7 nucleotides agree with TRBD2. V lost 2 bases and J lost 13; bases outside the gene matches: 9. There are 13 residues in the CDR3. CDR1 and CDR2 (germline): SGHNT, YYREEE (reference sequence). CDR3 loop: CASSFELPGLQFF. CDR3 coding DNA: TGTGCCAGCAGCTTCGAGCTACCGGGACTACAGTTCTTC.